This T cell receptor (beta chain) comes out of a study of blood T cell repertoires in COVID-19. Study-level information: Material from acute and convalescent COVID-19 was sourced from the United States, Italy and Spain. PBMCs, B-cell-depleted T cells, or T cells provided the cDNA or gDNA that made up the material.

This CDR3 region has 15 residues. The V segment lost 0 bases and the J segment 5 bases; nucleotides outside the gene matches: 5. Germline-derived CDR1 and CDR2 are SGHRS and YFSETQ. Study processing details: Amplification from reference gene primers served as the basis for estimated nucleated cell counts. Profiled with immunoSEQ multiplex PCR; TCRdb holds only in-frame clones, not every one. V, J and clone size are taken as reported in that table, and D and trimming were inferred from the DNA itself. The sample carries 63,000 or so clones, approximately 80% recorded once. Sequencing was carried out using peripheral blood. The rearrangement joins TRBV5-1 to TRBJ2-7; 10 positions agree with TRBD1. The TCR comes from a man at least 80 years old with active COVID-19. The CDR3 is CASSLGDRGIDEQYF. The CDR3 DNA sequence: TGCGCCAGCAGCTTGGGGGACAGGGGCATCGACGAGCAGTACTTC.